What follows is one T cell receptor beta chain and its context. Its recognized antigen is unknown. There are no base qualities to consult, and no much larger clone falls within one base. This sample was taken from a study of blood T cell repertoires in COVID-19 (dated by TCRdb to 2019 to 2021). About the investigation overall: Samples covering the acute and convalescent phases of COVID-19 were provided by collaborators in the United States, Italy and Spain. Nearly every sample came with metadata listing a de-identified subject ID, COVID-19 status, age in years and sex. The repertoires were released in a freely available public database intended as a resource for research on the immune response to SARS-CoV-2. The material from the prospective study consisted of cDNA or gDNA derived from T cells, B-cell-depleted T cells, or PBMCs. Where available, HLA class I and class II types were taken from metadata supplied by the sample provider and were not determined by assay-based typing. Subjects who had been exposed to COVID-19, were actively infected with it, or had recovered from it provided the deeply sampled blood TCRbeta repertoires that made up the dataset. Samples came from the ongoing ImmuneRACE study (first 160 participants) plus 1,254 subjects from 6 global collaborators. Broader findings and caveats from the paper: The amount of clinical and demographic metadata varied by source and participant and was provided uncurated.

Participants in the prospective study were enrolled through a virtual design, were aged roughly 18 to 100 years, and lived in roughly 26 United States geographic areas. To assign participants to cohorts, the prospective study relied on clinical history that participants themselves reported in a screening survey and a study questionnaire. Exposed participants had been in contact with someone with a PCR-confirmed or clinician-diagnosed COVID-19 case within 2 weeks of study entry. In the prospective study, mobile phlebotomists collected whole blood, serum and a nasopharyngeal or oropharyngeal swab from each participant. Additional blood draws and questionnaires over an approximately two-month period could optionally be provided by prospective study participants. Prospective study blood samples were shipped either frozen or at room temperature before DNA extraction. For CDR1 and CDR2, the germline V gene lists ENHRY and SYGVKD. V is shortened by 3 bases, J by 5 bases, and the region joining them spans 4 bases. From the cysteine up to the phenylalanine, the CDR3 has a length of 11 residues. Kept here is only the CDR3 DNA, which spans 33 bases and is read in frame from base 1.

TCRbeta CDR3 regions were amplified from genomic DNA by means of the immunoSEQ Assay, a bias-controlled multiplex PCR. Processing in the source paper ran as follows. The number of nucleated cells in each sample was estimated by amplification of reference gene primers within the assay. To quantify the absolute abundance of each unique TCRbeta CDR3 rearrangement, sequence reads were collapsed and filtered. For each sample, productive Simpson clonality was calculated as the square root of Simpson's diversity index across productive rearrangements. The table was pulled from immuneACCESS by TCRdb, which kept in-frame rearrangements only. Such tables lose some clones; where checked, under half of the loss comes from unresolved V genes, and the rest has no known cause. For V, J and clone size, that table is used; D and trimming come from the DNA. Present in this sample are about 250,000 clones, about 83% of which were seen just once. 3% to 4.5% of the sample is in the top ten clones.

The source of this sequence is a woman aged 35 to 49 who had been exposed to COVID-19. The sequencing input was PBMCs or T cells enriched from blood (not recorded which). This chain is built from TRBV10-3 and TRBJ1-1; a confident D gene designation cannot be given. The CDR3 sequence is CAISDLTEAFF. The sequence in DNA is TGTGCCATCAGTGACCTTACTGAAGCTTTCTTT.